The clone carrying this TCR beta chain was seen only once. The antigen is undetermined. The CDR3 covers 16 residues. V lost 2 bases and J lost 4, with 15 bases in between. Germline V gene data show CDR1 as LNHDA and CDR2 as SQIVND (reference sequence). Primers included in the PCR were 60 Vbeta and 13 Jbeta primers. Original methodology: An analysis performed later counted 75 million to 80 million unique TCR beta chains (roughly 11 million of them shared). Profiling relied on immunoSEQ multiplex PCR, and the TCRdb table lists in-frame clones only, not all of them. That table supplies the V and J calls and clone size; D and trimming were determined from the DNA. The table records 150,000 or so clones, around three quarters of them present only once. This entry is derived from a study of cytomegalovirus exposure and HLA in healthy donors. Study-level results: The study recorded some 160 TCR beta chains that were cytomegalovirus-associated. In a later analysis, V- and J-gene trimming of beta chains associated with a DCLRE1C missense variant, replicated independently.

Material: PBMCs. This chain connects TRBV19 to TRBJ1-5; D is uncertain. The source is a man aged 40-55 years in good health and CMV-seropositive. The CDR3 DNA follows: TGTGCCAGTAGTATACCCAGGCAGGCCACGAATCAGCCCCAGCATTTT. It specifies CASSIPRQATNQPQHF.